This T cell receptor beta chain was obtained from a study of T cell repertoires in cytomegalovirus infection (dated by TCRdb to the late 2010s). About the full investigation: Recently identified HLA-C-restricted CMV epitopes, whose presentation resists viral immunomodulation, were targeted by peptide stimulations together with well-studied HLA-B-restricted epitopes. The HLA type of each donor mattered for the analysis, because public TCR beta signatures pointed to carriage of CMV infection along with the matching HLA type.

The cysteine opens and the phenylalanine closes a CDR3 of 13 amino acids. Just CDR3 DNA is preserved here, 39 bases in frame from base 1. Sequences SQVTM (CDR1) and ANQGSEA (CDR2) are obtained from the germline V gene. V is reduced by 4 bases and J by 4 bases, leaving a spacing of 10 bases between them. The sample's treatment or condition label is to be understood as: in vitro stimulation with specific CMV peptide epitopes to enrich CMV-specific T cells. Study-level results and caveats: The ex vivo response was dominated by HLA-C-restricted CMV-specific TCR beta clonotypes, and the single most frequent clonotype in two of eight donors was supplied by these HLA-C-restricted clonotypes. Cumulative frequency of public TCR beta family members discriminated carriers of CMV infection plus the relevant HLA type in this cohort and an independent approximately 400-donor cohort.

With regard to this clonotype: Its antigen is not yet known. No base qualities exist here, and no much larger clone lies one base off it.

The instrument was an Illumina HiSeq 1500. The raw public reads went through TCRdb reprocessing: fastp at Q25, MiXCR clone calling, in-frame beta chains kept. Each CDR3 protein gets just one entry, which takes the most common genes and DNA from the rows behind it. The sample table contains some 800,000 distinct CDR3 sequences; only one count was recorded for just under 30% of them. Of the sample, roughly 14% is held by the ten largest clones. The sequence joins TRBV29-1 to TRBJ2-2, with no D gene named confidently. The sample here was cultured CD8+ T cells from PBMCs, taken from culture after CMV antigen stimulation. This clonotype was obtained from a human donor in good health (CMV status not recorded). Some clones in this sample may be carry-over from other donors' samples. The CDR3 protein: CSVGGPVTGELFF. The nucleotide sequence is given as TGCAGCGTTGGGGGTCCCGTCACCGGGGAGCTGTTTTTT.